This T cell receptor beta chain derives from a study of control samples from healthy donors and cancer patients. Generated by immunoSEQ multiplex PCR, the TCRdb table keeps only in-frame clones and is missing some. This table holds tens of thousands of clones, about 90% found once. What was sequenced was blood. This TCR was recovered from a woman aged 45 to 65 in good health.

The CDR3 region is CASSVGTSGINEQFF. CDR3 nucleotide sequence: TGTGCCAGCAGCGTCGGGACTAGCGGGATAAATGAGCAGTTCTTC. This chain connects TRBV7-9 to TRBJ2-1, with TRBD2 matching over 13 bases. Trimming cost V 5 bases and J 7 bases; bases outside gene matches: 5. The germline V gene encodes CDR1 SEHNR and CDR2 FQNEAQ (reference sequence). CDR3 size: 15 residues.